The 8 T cell receptor beta chains in this list originate from one sample, sequenced in a study of vaccination effects on CD4 cells after COVID-19. The antigens for these receptors are not known. Generated by immunoSEQ multiplex PCR, the TCRdb table keeps only in-frame clones and is missing some. This table holds fewer than 30,000 clones, 70% to 80% found once. With the ViraFEST assay, the study expanded antigen-specific CD4+ T cells using viral peptide pools, then sequenced them. The authors isolated CD4+ T cells after around nine days of culture. The person had a PCR-confirmed SARS-CoV-2 infection during March to December 2020. The sample consisted of CD4+ T cells from PBMCs cultured with HCoV-NL63 spike peptides, taken before COVID-19 vaccination. The receptors were sampled from a human donor who had a prior SARS-CoV-2 infection.

The chain joins TRBV18 to TRBJ2-1, with 8 bases identical to TRBD2. CDR1 and CDR2 from the germline V gene are KGHSH and LQKENI. The CDR3 has 15 residues. J gave up 6 bases and V 3 bases, and 7 bases lay outside the gene matches. This CDR3 reads CASSPEGLVSNEQFF. The CDR3 coding sequence is TGTGCCAGCTCACCGGAGGGACTAGTGAGCAATGAGCAGTTCTTC.

This chain links TRBV20-1 with TRBJ2-7, with D maybe TRBD2 (7 bases). V gave up 6 bases and J gave up 6 bases, with 12 bases separating them. The CDR3 loop spans 11 amino acids. The V gene's germline CDR1 is DFQATT and CDR2 SNEGSKA (reference sequence). CDR3 sequence: CSAYGGAEQYF. CDR3 DNA: TGCAGTGCATATGGGGGGGCCGAGCAGTACTTC.

J is TRBJ1-5 and V is TRBV7-9; D is undetermined. The CDR3 runs to 13 residues. CDR1 is SEHNR and CDR2 is FQNEAQ in the germline V gene (reference sequence). The ends were cut back, 7 bases at V and 6 bases at J, with 13 bases in the middle. The CDR3 DNA reads as TGTGCCAGCACCGAGCTTTCCCCTCAGCCCCAGCATTTT. Translating gives CASTELSPQPQHF.

Here the CDR3 DNA reads TGTGCCAGCAGTCTCACAGGGGACACTGAAGCTTTCTTT. Protein: CASSLTGDTEAFF. The rearrangement links TRBV6-5 to TRBJ1-1; 7 nucleotides match TRBD1. This CDR3 is 13 amino acids long. Trimming took 5 bases from V and 3 from J; bases not matched to a gene: 3. CDR1 and CDR2 from the germline V gene are MNHEY and SVGAGI.

The V call is TRBV27, the J call TRBJ1-2; D uncertain. The CDR3 consists of 13 residues. Germline CDR1 is MNHEY and CDR2 is SMNVEV (reference sequence). Trimming removed 3 bases from V and 4 bases from J, with 9 bases in between. The CDR3 nucleotides are TGTGCCAGCAGTTTTTCCCAGACCTATGGCTACACCTTC. Protein: CASSFSQTYGYTF.

The V call is TRBV4-1, the J call TRBJ2-3; D might be TRBD2 (6 bases). Germline-derived CDR1 and CDR2 are MGHRA and YSYEKL. This CDR3 is 16 amino acids long. V lost 3 bases, J lost 11 bases, and 24 bases lay in between. CDR3 loop: CASSQVLAKQPHGQYF. The CDR3 coding sequence is TGCGCCAGCAGCCAGGTACTAGCAAAGCAGCCCCATGGGCAGTATTTT.

The CDR3 DNA follows: TGTGCCACCAGTGAACCTGACAGGGTCCCCTACAATGAGCAGTTCTTC. This encodes CATSEPDRVPYNEQFF. The gene calls are TRBV24-1 and TRBJ2-1, with 7 bases fitting TRBD1. The CDR3 loop spans 16 amino acids. Trimming removed 4 bases from V and 2 bases from J; junction bases left unmatched: 7. From germline, CDR1 is KGHDR and CDR2 SFDVKD.

This clone was seen a few times. The rearrangement uses TRBV5-1 and TRBJ1-2, with a weak D call TRBD1 (6 bases). Germline V gene sequence: CDR1 SGHRS, CDR2 YFSETQ. Trimming pared 5 bases from V and 4 bases from J, leaving 12 bases between. The CDR3 has 13 residues. The DNA of the CDR3 is TGCGCCAGCAGTTCACTACAGGGCTATGGCTACACCTTC. Its translation: CASSSLQGYGYTF.